Shown below are 2 T cell receptor beta chains from a single sample sequenced in a study of the immune and genomic landscape of osteosarcoma. The table came from immunoSEQ multiplex PCR; TCRdb's copy has only in-frame clones and leaves some out. This sample has about 240 clones, with about 77% found just once. Material for sequencing was metastatic tumor tissue from the scapula. The receptor source for this set is a girl between 10 and 17 years old with osteosarcoma.

The J gene is TRBJ1-2, the V gene TRBV6-5; D is undetermined. Trimming shortened V by 4 bases and J by 6 bases, and 12 bases separated the two germline ends. CDR3 length: 13 amino acids. Germline-derived CDR1 and CDR2 are MNHEY and SVGAGI. The CDR3 sequence: CASSSSLGHGYTF. The DNA of the CDR3 is TGTGCCAGCAGTTCTTCATTGGGCCATGGCTACACCTTC.

J is TRBJ1-5 and V is TRBV10-3; D is perhaps TRBD1 (5 bases). CDR1 ENHRY and CDR2 SYGVKD come from the germline V gene. V was shortened by 2 bases and J by 7 bases, with 9 bases between the two germline ends. The length of the CDR3 is 13 residues. The chain's CDR3 is CAISEPGAQPQHF. The CDR3 bases are TGTGCCATCAGTGAGCCCGGGGCCCAGCCCCAGCATTTT.